This T cell receptor (beta chain) was profiled in a study of T cell responses to AZD1222 COVID-19 vaccine. Here immunoSEQ multiplex PCR was the method, and the copy in TCRdb shows in-frame clones only, minus some. The top ten clones hold 2.6% of a sample with 150,000 to 200,000 clones, more than 90% of them seen once. CDR3 length: 13 amino acids. Germline assignment: CDR1 LNHDA and CDR2 SQIVND (reference sequence). V lost 3 bases to trimming and J lost 8 bases, with 10 bases between them. The V call is TRBV19, the J call TRBJ1-4; no reliable D call. The TCR originated in an adult in good health. The sample in question was peripheral blood, obtained on day 0 of AZD1222 vaccination. The CDR3 sequence: CASSIVVQEKLFF. DNA for the CDR3: TGTGCCAGTAGTATCGTGGTTCAGGAAAAACTGTTTTTT. Full variable domain (remainder filled in from reference TRBV19 and TRBJ1-4): DGGITQSPKYLFRKEGQNVTLSCEQNLNHDAMYWYRQDPGQGLRLIYYSQIVNDFQKGDIAEGYSVSREKKESFPLTVTSAQKNPTAFYLCASSIVVQEKLFFGSGTQLSVL.